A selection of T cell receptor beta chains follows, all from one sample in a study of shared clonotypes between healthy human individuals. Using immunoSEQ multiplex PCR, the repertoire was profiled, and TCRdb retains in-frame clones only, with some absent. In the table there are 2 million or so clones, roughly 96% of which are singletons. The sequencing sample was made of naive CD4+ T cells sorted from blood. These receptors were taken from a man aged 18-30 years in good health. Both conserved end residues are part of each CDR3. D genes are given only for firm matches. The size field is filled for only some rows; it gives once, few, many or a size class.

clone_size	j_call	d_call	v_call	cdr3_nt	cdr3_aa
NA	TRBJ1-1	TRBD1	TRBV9	TGTGCCAGCAGCGAAAGGGACAGTCGAAACACTGAAGCTTTCTTT	CASSERDSRNTEAFF
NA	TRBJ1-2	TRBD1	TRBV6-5	TGTGCCAGCAGTCCCGACAGGGGCTTCTATGGCTACACCTTC	CASSPDRGFYGYTF
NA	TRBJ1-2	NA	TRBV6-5	TGTGCCAGCAGTTACATTCAGGGAGGAAACTATGGCTACACCTTC	CASSYIQGGNYGYTF
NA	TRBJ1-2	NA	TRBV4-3	TGCGCCAGCAGCCAAGAACGGCAGGGAGCAGGCGGCTACACCTTC	CASSQERQGAGGYTF
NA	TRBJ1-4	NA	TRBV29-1	TGCAGCGTTGAGGTCATGGCCACGACAACTAATGAAAAACTGTTTTTT	CSVEVMATTTNEKLFF
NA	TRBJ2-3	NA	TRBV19	TGTGCCAGTAGTGATAGGATAATTAAGGATACGCAGTATTTT	CASSDRIIKDTQYF
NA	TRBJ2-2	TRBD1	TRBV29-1	TGCAGCGTTCGGCAGGGGGTTACCGGGGAGCTGTTTTTT	CSVRQGVTGELFF
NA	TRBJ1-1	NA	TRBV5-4	TGTGCCAGCAGCCCACAGGGTTTTGACACTGAAGCTTTCTTT	CASSPQGFDTEAFF
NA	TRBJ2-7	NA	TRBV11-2	TGTGCCAGCAGCCAGGGACTGGTTGTCTACGAGCAGTACTTC	CASSQGLVVYEQYF
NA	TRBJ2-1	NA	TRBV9	TGTGCCAGCAGCGTAACACGATACACCTACAATGAGCAGTTCTTC	CASSVTRYTYNEQFF
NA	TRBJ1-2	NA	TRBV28	TGTGCCAGCAGCCTTGAGGGGGAGGCAGAGCTGAACTATGGCTACACCTTC	CASSLEGEAELNYGYTF
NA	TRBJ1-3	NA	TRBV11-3	TGTGCCAGCAGCTTGATAAGGGGCCCTGGAAACACCATATATTTT	CASSLIRGPGNTIYF
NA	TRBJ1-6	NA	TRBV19	TGTGCCAGTAGTATTTACAGTAATAATTCACCCCTCCACTTT	CASSIYSNNSPLHF
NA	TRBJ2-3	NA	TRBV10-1	TGCGCCAGCAGTGGTTTACAGGGAAGTACGCAGTATTTT	CASSGLQGSTQYF
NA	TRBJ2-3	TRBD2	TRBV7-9	TGTGCCAGCAGCTTAACCTCCGGACTAGCGGTAGATACGCAGTATTTT	CASSLTSGLAVDTQYF
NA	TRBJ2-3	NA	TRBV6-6	TGTGCCAGCAGTGGGCCCGGGACAGATACGCAGTATTTT	CASSGPGTDTQYF
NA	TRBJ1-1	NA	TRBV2	TGTGCCAGCAGTGAGACTGAAGCTTTCTTT	CASSETEAFF
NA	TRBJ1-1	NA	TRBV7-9	TGTGCCAGCAGCCCCGACGGAGGGGGGAGCACTGAAGCTTTCTTT	CASSPDGGGSTEAFF
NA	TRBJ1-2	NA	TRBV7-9	TGTGCCAGCAGCTTACGGCAAGACGCTAACTATGGCTACACCTTC	CASSLRQDANYGYTF
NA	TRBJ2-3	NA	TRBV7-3	TGTGCCAGCAGCTTAATGGGGGTAGCGTCAGATACGCAGTATTTT	CASSLMGVASDTQYF
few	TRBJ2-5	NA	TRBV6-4	TGTGCCAGCAGTGAGGTTGTCCAGTACTTC	CASSEVVQYF
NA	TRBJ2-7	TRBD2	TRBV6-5	TGTGCCGTAACCGGGACTAGCGGGGAATCCTACGAGCAGTACTTC	CAVTGTSGESYEQYF
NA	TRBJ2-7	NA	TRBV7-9	TGTGCCAGCAGCTTAGGTGCGGGGCTCTACGAGCAGTACTTC	CASSLGAGLYEQYF
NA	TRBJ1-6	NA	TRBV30	TGTGCCTGGAGTTTGGACGTAAATAATTCACCCCTCCACTTT	CAWSLDVNNSPLHF
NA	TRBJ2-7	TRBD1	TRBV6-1	TGTGCCAGCAGTGAGCTCCGGGACAGAGGCTACGAGCAGTACTTC	CASSELRDRGYEQYF
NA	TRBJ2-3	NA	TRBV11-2	TGTGCCAGCAGCTTAGTCAGGGCCGCAGATACGCAGTATTTT	CASSLVRAADTQYF
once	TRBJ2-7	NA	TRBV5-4	TGTGCCAGCAGCTCCTGGGGCGAGCAGTACTTC	CASSSWGEQYF
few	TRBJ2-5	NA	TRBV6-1	TGTGCCAGCAGTGAAGAGGGGAGAAGCCAGTACTTC	CASSEEGRSQYF
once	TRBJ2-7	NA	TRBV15	TGTGCCACCAGCAGATGGAGGACAGACTACGAGCAGTACTTC	CATSRWRTDYEQYF
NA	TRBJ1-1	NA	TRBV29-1	TGCAGCGCCCTACCTCGGGGGAGGGAGTGGAGCACTGAAGCTTTCTTT	CSALPRGREWSTEAFF
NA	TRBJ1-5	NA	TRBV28	TGTGCCAGCACCGATTACAGGGTCAGACAGCCCCAGCATTTT	CASTDYRVRQPQHF
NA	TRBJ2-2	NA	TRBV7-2	TGTGCCAGCAGCTTAAGGGGCAGTCCGAACACCGGGGAGCTGTTTTTT	CASSLRGSPNTGELFF
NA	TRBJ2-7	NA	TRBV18	TGTGCCAGCTCACAAGGACACTCCTACGAGCAGTACTTC	CASSQGHSYEQYF
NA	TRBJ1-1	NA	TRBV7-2	TGTGCCAGCAGCTTAGCGTCCCTACGCACTGAAGCTTTCTTT	CASSLASLRTEAFF
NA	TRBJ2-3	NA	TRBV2	TGTGCCAGCAGTGAGGCGGTTATCACAGATACGCAGTATTTT	CASSEAVITDTQYF
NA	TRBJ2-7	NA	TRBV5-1	TGCGCCAGCAGCTTGGGACCCGCCTACGAGCAGTACTTC	CASSLGPAYEQYF
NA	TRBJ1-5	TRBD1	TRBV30	TGTGCCTGGAGCAACCAGGGGGACCGGCGGCCCCAGCATTTT	CAWSNQGDRRPQHF
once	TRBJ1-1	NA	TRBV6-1	TGTGCCAGCAGTGCCGGGGTATCGTATCCTGAAGCTTTCTTT	CASSAGVSYPEAFF
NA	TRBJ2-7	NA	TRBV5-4	TGTGCCAGCAGCTTGGATCAGGCACGACCCCCCTACGAGCAGTACTTC	CASSLDQARPPYEQYF
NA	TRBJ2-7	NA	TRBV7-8	TGTGCCAGCAGCCAACTCGGTGGGGTGGGCTCTGGCGAGCAGTACTTC	CASSQLGGVGSGEQYF
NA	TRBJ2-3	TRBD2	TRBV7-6	TGTGCCAGCAGCTTAGGTCGCACTAGCGGCACAGATACGCAGTATTTT	CASSLGRTSGTDTQYF
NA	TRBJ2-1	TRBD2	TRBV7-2	TGTGCCAGCAGCTTAGAGGCGGGACTAGCGGGCCTGGAGCAGTTCTTC	CASSLEAGLAGLEQFF
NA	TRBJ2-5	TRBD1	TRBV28	TGTGCCAGCAGTCCGGCGGACAGGATCCAAGAGACCCAGTACTTC	CASSPADRIQETQYF